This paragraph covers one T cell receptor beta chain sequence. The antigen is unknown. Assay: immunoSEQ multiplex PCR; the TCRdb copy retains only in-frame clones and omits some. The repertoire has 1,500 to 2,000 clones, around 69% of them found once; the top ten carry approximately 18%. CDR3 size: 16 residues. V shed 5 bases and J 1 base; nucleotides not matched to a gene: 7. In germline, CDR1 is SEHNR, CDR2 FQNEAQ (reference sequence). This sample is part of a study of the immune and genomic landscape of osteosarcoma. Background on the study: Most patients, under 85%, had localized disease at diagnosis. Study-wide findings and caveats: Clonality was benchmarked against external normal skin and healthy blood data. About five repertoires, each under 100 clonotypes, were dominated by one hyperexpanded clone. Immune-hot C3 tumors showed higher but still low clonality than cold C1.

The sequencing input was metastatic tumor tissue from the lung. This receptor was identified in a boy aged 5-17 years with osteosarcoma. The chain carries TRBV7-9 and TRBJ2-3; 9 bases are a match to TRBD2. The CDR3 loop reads CASSIPLAGRTDTQYF. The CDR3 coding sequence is TGTGCCAGCAGCATCCCACTAGCGGGTCGCACAGATACGCAGTATTTT.